The 14 T cell receptor beta chains below all came from one sample that was sequenced in a study of blood T cell repertoires in COVID-19. The protocol was immunoSEQ multiplex PCR, while the TCRdb copy is restricted to in-frame clones and leaves out a portion. The sample lists 200,000 to 300,000 clones, approximately 84% seen once, with 4% to 4.5% in the top ten. Sequenced input: peripheral blood. These receptors were obtained from a man aged 45-65 years with acute or convalescent COVID-19.

The chain couples TRBV2 to TRBJ1-1, with D unresolved. Germline CDR1 SNHLY, CDR2 FYNNEI. The CDR3 consists of 11 residues. V lost 7 bases and J lost 8, with 11 bases in between. This CDR3 is CASTPLREAFF. CDR3 in DNA: TGTGCCAGCACCCCCCTTCGGGAAGCTTTCTTT.

This rearrangement joins TRBV2 to TRBJ1-2, with TRBD1 matching over 9 bases. CDR1 and CDR2 (germline): SNHLY, FYNNEI. Trimming took 5 bases from V and 4 from J; bases not matched to a gene: 5. The CDR3 contains 14 residues. CDR3 protein: CASSPGQGGYGYTF. The CDR3, as DNA: TGTGCCAGCAGTCCGGGACAGGGAGGCTATGGCTACACCTTC.

The chain joins TRBV7-8 to TRBJ1-1; tentative D call: TRBD1 (6 bases). Trimming left V 0 bases short and J 0 bases short, with 17 bases between. The germline CDR1 and CDR2 sequences are SGHVS and FQNEAQ. This CDR3 has 18 residues. The CDR3 reads CASSLAGGQRVMNTEAFF. The CDR3 region has the DNA TGTGCCAGCAGCTTAGCGGGGGGGCAAAGGGTTATGAACACTGAAGCTTTCTTT.

The chain couples TRBV7-9 to TRBJ2-2, with 7 bases identical to TRBD1. The CDR3 sequence is 14 residues long. Germline V CDR1 and CDR2: SEHNR, FQNEAQ (reference sequence). With V trimmed by 5 bases and J by 1 base, 1 base remained unmatched. The CDR3 DNA reads as TGTGCCAGCAGCCGGACAGGGAACACCGGGGAGCTGTTTTTT. Residues: CASSRTGNTGELFF.

This chain uses TRBV27 with TRBJ1-1; tentatively, D is TRBD1 (6 bases). This CDR3 contains 13 residues. Germline CDR1 and CDR2: MNHEY and SMNVEV (reference sequence). V was pared by 2 bases and J by 8 bases, with 12 bases between. CDR3 sequence reads: CASSLRQAREAFF. As DNA, the CDR3 is TGTGCCAGCAGTTTAAGACAGGCTAGGGAAGCTTTCTTT.

The chain has TRBV9 and TRBJ2-7, with D maybe TRBD2 (5 bases). This CDR3 has 12 residues. The V end lost 0 bases, the J end lost 6 bases, and 7 bases lay between the germline ends. Germline loops: CDR1 SGDLS, CDR2 YYNGEE. This chain's CDR3 is CASSVDGVEQYF. CDR3 in DNA: TGTGCCAGCAGCGTAGACGGGGTCGAGCAGTACTTC. The full variable domain, rest sourced from reference TRBV9 and TRBJ2-7, is DSGVTQTPKHLITATGQRVTLRCSPRSGDLSVYWYQQSLDQGLQFLIQYYNGEERAKGNILERFSAQQFPDLHSELNLSSLELGDSALYFCASSVDGVEQYFGPGTRLTVT.

The chain carries TRBV11-3 and TRBJ2-2, with D possibly being TRBD2 (6 bases). The germline CDR1 and CDR2 sequences are SGHNT and YENEEA. The V end was cut by 5 bases, the J end by 1 base, with 17 bases between. The CDR3 is 17 residues long. The CDR3 loop reads CASSRQSGGKNTGELFF. CDR3 sequence (DNA): TGTGCCAGCAGCAGACAAAGTGGCGGGAAGAACACCGGGGAGCTGTTTTTT. The full variable domain, its missing parts supplied by reference TRBV11-3 and TRBJ2-2, is EAGVVQSPRYKIIEKKQPVAFWCNPISGHNTLYWYLQNLGQGPELLIRYENEEAVDDSQLPKDRFSAERLKGVDSTLKIQPAELGDSAVYLCASSRQSGGKNTGELFFGEGSRLTVL.

Of note for this clone: A junction boundary mismatches the germline segment, possibly from a read error. The chain uses TRBV7-7 and TRBJ2-1, with D perhaps matching TRBD2 (6 bases). The CDR3 loop spans 13 amino acids. CDR1 is SSHAT, CDR2 FNYEAQ, per germline (reference sequence). CDR3: CASSYTSRHEQFF. CDR3 bases: TGTGCTAGCAGCTATACTAGCCGGCATGAGCAGTTCTTC. The entire variable domain, with the rest obtained from reference TRBV7-7 and TRBJ2-1, is as follows: GAGVSQSPRYKVTKRGQDVTLRCDPISSHATLYWYQQALGQGPEFLTYFNYEAQPDKSGLPSDRFSAERPEGSISTLTIQRTEQRDSAMYRCASSYTSRHEQFFGPGTRLTVL.

This clone was picked up one time. This rearrangement joins TRBV2 to TRBJ1-6; D is uncertain. V lost 6 bases, J lost 7 bases, and 7 bases lay in between. From germline, CDR1 is SNHLY and CDR2 FYNNEI. CDR3 length equals 12 residues. The CDR3: CASRQENSPLHF. In nucleotides, the CDR3 is TGTGCCAGCAGGCAGGAAAATTCACCCCTCCACTTT.

The table lists this clone with a few counts. The CDR3 loop reads CASSYIRASGSYEQYF. CDR3 bases: TGTGCCAGCAGTTACATTAGGGCTAGCGGGTCCTACGAGCAGTACTTC. This chain links TRBV6-5 with TRBJ2-7; TRBD2 matches 8 bases. V lost 2 bases and J lost 1; bases outside the gene matches: 7. CDR1 is MNHEY and CDR2 is SVGAGI in the germline V gene. This CDR3 region has 16 residues.

This chain uses TRBV12-3 or TRBV12-4 with TRBJ2-7; 7 bases match TRBD2. The V and J ends lost 7 bases and 3 bases, in that order; junction bases with no gene match: 6. The CDR3 runs 13 residues. CDR3 nucleotides: TGTGCCAGCAAGCAGCGGGGTTACTACGAGCAGTACTTC. The encoded protein is CASKQRGYYEQYF.

V is TRBV5-6 and J is TRBJ2-7; D unresolved. V lost 4 bases and J 5 bases, leaving 7 bases between the germline ends. CDR3 length: 11 residues. Germline V gives CDR1 SGHDT, CDR2 YYEEEE. DNA for the CDR3: TGTGCCAGCAGCACTACTCACGAGCAGTACTTC. Translating gives CASSTTHEQYF.

The chain combines TRBV18 with TRBJ2-1; 7 bases line up with TRBD1. The germline CDR1 and CDR2 sequences are KGHSH and LQKENI. The length of the CDR3 is 14 residues. V trimming: 2 bases; J trimming: 4 bases; junction bases outside the gene matches: 2. CDR3 in amino acids: CASSPGTVYNEQFF. CDR3 bases: TGTGCCAGCTCACCAGGGACAGTATACAATGAGCAGTTCTTC.

The V call is TRBV4-1, the J call TRBJ2-7; 11 bases map to TRBD1. Per the germline V gene, CDR1 is MGHRA and CDR2 is YSYEKL. There are 15 residues in the CDR3. The V segment lost 3 bases and the J segment 5 bases; nucleotides outside the gene matches: 6. The CDR3 DNA reads TGCGCCAGCAGCCACCCGGGACAGGGGGGCCACGAGCAGTACTTC. Translated: CASSHPGQGGHEQYF.